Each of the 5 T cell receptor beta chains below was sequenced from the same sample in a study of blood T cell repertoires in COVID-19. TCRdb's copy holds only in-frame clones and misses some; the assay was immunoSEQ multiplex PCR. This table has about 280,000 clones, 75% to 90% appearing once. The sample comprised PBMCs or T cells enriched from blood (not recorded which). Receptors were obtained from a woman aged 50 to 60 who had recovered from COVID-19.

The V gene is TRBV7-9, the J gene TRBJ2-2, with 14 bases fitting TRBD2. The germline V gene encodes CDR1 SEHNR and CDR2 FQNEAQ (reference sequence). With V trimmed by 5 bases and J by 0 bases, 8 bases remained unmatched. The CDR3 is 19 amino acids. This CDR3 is CASSPLGTSGGTNTGELFF. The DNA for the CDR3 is TGTGCCAGCAGCCCTCTAGGGACTAGCGGGGGCACGAACACCGGGGAGCTGTTTTTT.

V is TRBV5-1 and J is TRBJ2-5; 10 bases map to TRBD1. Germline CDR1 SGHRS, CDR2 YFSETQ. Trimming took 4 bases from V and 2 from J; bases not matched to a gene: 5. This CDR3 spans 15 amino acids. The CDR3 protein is CASSARQGAQETQYF. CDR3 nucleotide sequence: TGCGCCAGCAGCGCGAGACAGGGGGCGCAAGAGACCCAGTACTTC.

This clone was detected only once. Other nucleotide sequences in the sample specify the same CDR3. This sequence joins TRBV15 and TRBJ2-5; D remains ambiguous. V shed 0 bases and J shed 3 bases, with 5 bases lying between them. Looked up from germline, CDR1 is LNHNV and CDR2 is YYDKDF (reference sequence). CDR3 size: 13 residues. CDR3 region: CATSRDREETQYF. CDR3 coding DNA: TGTGCCACCAGCAGAGATCGGGAAGAGACCCAGTACTTC. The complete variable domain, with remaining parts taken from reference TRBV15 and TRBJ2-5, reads DAMVIQNPRYQVTQFGKPVTLSCSQTLNHNVMYWYQQKSSQAPKLLFHYYDKDFNNEADTPDNFQSRRPNTSFCFLDIRSPGLGDTAMYLCATSRDREETQYFGPGTRLLVL.

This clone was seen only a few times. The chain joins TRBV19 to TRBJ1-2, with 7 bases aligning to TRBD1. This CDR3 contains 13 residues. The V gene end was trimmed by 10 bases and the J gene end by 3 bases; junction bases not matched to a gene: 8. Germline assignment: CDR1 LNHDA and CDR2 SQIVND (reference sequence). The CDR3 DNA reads TGTGCCATCCAGGGGGACCATGACTATGGCTACACCTTC. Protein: CAIQGDHDYGYTF.

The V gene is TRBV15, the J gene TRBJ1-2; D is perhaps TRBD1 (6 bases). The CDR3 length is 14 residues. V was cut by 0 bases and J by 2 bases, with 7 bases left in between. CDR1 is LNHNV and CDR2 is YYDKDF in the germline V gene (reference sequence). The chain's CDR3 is CATSRDRGNYGYTF. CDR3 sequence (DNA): TGTGCCACCAGCAGAGACAGGGGCAACTATGGCTACACCTTC.